This entry features one T cell receptor (beta chain) sequence. There is no known antigen for this receptor. No much larger clone exists at a distance of one base, and base qualities are not known. This entry belongs to a study of CD8+CD57+ T cells in acquired aplastic anemia (dated by TCRdb to between 2017 and 2018). The study in broad terms: A mean of about 3 ug of DNA, ranging from about 0.17 to 30 ug, was extracted from sorted CD4+ and CD8+ cells. Healthy donor samples averaged approximately 10 million reads for CD4+ and under 14 million for CD8+ cells. What the research found in general, with its limitations: Patients and healthy controls showed no significant difference in CD8+ Simpson's diversity (P=0.060). Some 30 CD8+ CDR3 sequences were found to be shared between patients and controls, but these sequences appeared to be highly expressed in patients and within the immunodominant clones of the patients.

V and J are truncated by 0 bases and 9 bases respectively, leaving an intervening sequence of 16 bases. From a lookup of the germline V gene, CDR1 and CDR2 are SGHDN and FVKESK. The CDR3 holds 15 amino acids from the cysteine to the phenylalanine. The entry retains the CDR3 DNA only, 45 bases that are in frame from base 1. Profiling of TCR beta VDJ combinations and CDR3 sequences used genomic DNA as the template. An Illumina HiSeq 2000 was the platform used for TCR repertoire sequencing. On the authors' methods: Repertoire assessment relied on Simpson's diversity index, CDR3 size and DJ length profiles, and TRBV/TRBJ rearrangement plots. Whichever DNA sequence was most abundant in the deep sequencing data was defined as the immunodominant clone. CDR3 amino acid sequences were checked for sharing across subjects and were also compared against the VDJdb database and published repertoires. TCRdb redid the processing of the public reads, applying fastp at Q25 and MiXCR, and retained in-frame beta chains. A single entry per CDR3 protein holds the most common genes and DNA from its merged rows. The V and J calls shown here were made by TCRdb, not taken from the authors' results. The sample includes 400,000 to 450,000 distinct CDR3 sequences, with 65% to 75% observed a single time. The ten largest account for approximately 4% of the sample.

The study deep-sequenced TCR repertoires of sorted CD4+ and CD8+ blood T cells from severe aplastic anemia patients and healthy subjects. Ficoll-Paque density gradient centrifugation was used to isolate peripheral blood mononuclear cells. CD4+ and CD8+ T cells were sorted by FACS or magnetic beads before DNA extraction. The rearrangement joined TRBV14 to TRBJ2-3, with no D gene named confidently. The specimen was sorted CD4+, CD8+, or CD8+CD57+ T cells (not recorded which) from PBMCs. The sequence derives from a human donor in good health, serving as a control. The nucleotide sequence is TGTGCCAGCAGCCAAGAACCCCGGCTACGAGAAACGCAGTATTTT. It translates to CASSQEPRLRETQYF. Here the CDR3 is joined to the reference TRBV14 and TRBJ2-3 genes, and the full variable domain is: EAGVTQFPSHSVIEKGQTVTLRCDPISGHDNLYWYRRVMGKEIKFLLHFVKESKQDESGMPNNRFLAERTGGTYSTLKVQPAELEDSGVYFCASSQEPRLRETQYFGPGTRLTVL.